This T cell receptor (beta chain) was captured in a study of CD4 and CD8 cells across lung adenocarcinoma regions. Donors had localized lung adenocarcinoma, a non-small cell lung cancer. TCRdb re-analysed the PCR reads in MiXCR, keeping a single row per CDR3 protein. The repertoire holds 3,500 or so distinct CDR3 sequences, with approximately 58% as singletons. Turning to this clonotype: Germline and junction disagree at one end, which may indicate a read error.

CDR3 size: 13 residues. Germline CDR1 reads MNHEY; CDR2 reads SMNVEV (reference sequence). The chain is built from TRBV27 and TRBJ2-3, with D perhaps assigned TRBD1 or TRBD2 (5 bases each). Sequenced input: CD4+ T cells from the center of a lung tumor. This clonotype originated in a female donor with lung adenocarcinoma. The CD4 and CD8 labels of this study may be unreliable. The CDR3 sequence is CASGLTAKDMQYF. The CDR3 DNA sequence: TGTGCCTCGGGGCTTACGGCCAAAGATATGCAGTATTTC.